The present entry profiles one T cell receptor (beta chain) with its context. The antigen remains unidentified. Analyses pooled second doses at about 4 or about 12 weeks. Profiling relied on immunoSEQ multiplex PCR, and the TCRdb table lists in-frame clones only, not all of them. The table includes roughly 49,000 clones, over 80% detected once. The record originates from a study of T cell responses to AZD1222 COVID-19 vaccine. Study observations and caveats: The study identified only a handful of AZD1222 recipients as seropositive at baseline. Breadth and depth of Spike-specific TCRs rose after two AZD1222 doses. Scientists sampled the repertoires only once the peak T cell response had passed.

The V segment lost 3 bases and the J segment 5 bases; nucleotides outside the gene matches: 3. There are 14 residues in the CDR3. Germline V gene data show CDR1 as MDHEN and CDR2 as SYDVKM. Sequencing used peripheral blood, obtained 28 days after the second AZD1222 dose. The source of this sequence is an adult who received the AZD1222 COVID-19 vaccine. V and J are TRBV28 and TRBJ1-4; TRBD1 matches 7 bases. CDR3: CASSLGTANEKLFF. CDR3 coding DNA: TGTGCCAGCAGTTTGGGGACAGCCAATGAAAAACTGTTTTTT.